The 17 T cell receptor beta chains below come from one sample, sequenced in a study of T cell responses to AZD1222 COVID-19 vaccine. The assay was immunoSEQ multiplex PCR, and TCRdb's table has in-frame clones only and misses some. Among 75,000 to 100,000 clones listed, around 86% were seen once. Specimen: peripheral blood, collected on day 0 of AZD1222 vaccination. The source is an adult in good health.

The V gene is TRBV7-9, the J gene TRBJ2-1, with D possibly matching TRBD2 (6 bases). Deletions cut 5 bases from V and 4 bases from J, with 15 bases between. The CDR3 is made up of 15 amino acids. In germline, CDR1 is SEHNR, CDR2 FQNEAQ (reference sequence). The chain's CDR3 is CASSPTGTGYNEQFF. DNA for the CDR3: TGTGCCAGCAGCCCGACCGGGACTGGGTACAATGAGCAGTTCTTC.

V usage is TRBV24-1 and J usage is TRBJ2-1; the D is unclear. Germline lookup yields CDR1 KGHDR and CDR2 SFDVKD. This CDR3 comprises 14 residues. The V gene lost 4 bases and the J gene lost 2 bases, with 8 bases spanning the gap. CDR3 amino acids: CATSDPTPYNEQFF. CDR3 nucleotide sequence: TGTGCCACCAGTGACCCGACCCCCTACAATGAGCAGTTCTTC.

The J gene is TRBJ1-6, the V gene TRBV3-1 (or the pseudogene TRBV3-2); maybe TRBD1 (6 bases). Trimming took off 2 bases at V and 9 bases at J, with 14 bases between the two ends. The CDR3 contains 15 residues. Germline CDR1 and CDR2: LGHDT and YNNKEL (reference sequence). CDR3 bases: TGTGCCAGCAGCCAACATCCCACAGGGTCTTCACCCCTCCACTTT. Translating gives CASSQHPTGSSPLHF.

This chain uses TRBV18 with TRBJ2-7; D perhaps matches TRBD2 (6 bases). CDR1 and CDR2 (germline): KGHSH, LQKENI. This CDR3 is 16 amino acids long. Trimming stripped 2 bases from V and 1 base from J, with 15 bases between. The CDR3 coding sequence is TGTGCCAGCTCACCAAGGGAGCGCCGGGGGTCCTACGAGCAGTACTTC. Residues: CASSPRERRGSYEQYF.

V is TRBV5-6 and J is TRBJ2-7, with D unclear. The length of the CDR3 is 11 residues. Germline V lookup: CDR1 SGHDT, CDR2 YYEEEE. V lost 8 bases and J 6 bases, leaving 12 bases between the germline ends. The CDR3 coding sequence is TGTGCCAGTTCACGCGGTAGCGAGCAGTACTTC. This translates into CASSRGSEQYF.

This rearrangement joins TRBV27 to TRBJ2-3, with TRBD2 matching 8 bases. Trimming took 5 bases from V and 4 from J; bases not matched to a gene: 14. The germline V gene has CDR1 MNHEY and CDR2 SMNVEV (reference sequence). CDR3 size: 17 residues. In DNA form, the CDR3 reads TGTGCCAGCAGTAGGCTAGCGGGCCGTGGGGGGGCAGATACGCAGTATTTT. Translating it yields CASSRLAGRGGADTQYF.

This chain joins TRBV6-2 or TRBV6-3 and TRBJ1-5, with D unresolved. V was clipped by 2 bases and J by 4 bases, with 9 bases between them. Germline CDR1 is MNHEY and CDR2 is SVGEGT. The CDR3 runs to 14 residues. In DNA form, the CDR3 reads TGTGCCAGCAGTTACGGGCCGGGTAATCAGCCCCAGCATTTT. This gives the protein CASSYGPGNQPQHF.

The chain uses TRBV9 and TRBJ2-7; D gene unclear. The CDR3 spans 15 residues. Germline CDR1 is SGDLS and CDR2 is YYNGEE. Trimming took off 6 bases at V and 5 bases at J, with 21 bases between the two ends. In DNA, the CDR3 is TGTGCCAGCACCCCCTTTGACTTCTCTTTCGACGAGCAGTACTTC. This encodes CASTPFDFSFDEQYF.

The chain couples TRBV19 to TRBJ1-6; D is possibly TRBD1 (6 bases). The CDR3 runs 15 residues. Trimming took off 2 bases at V and 9 bases at J, with 14 bases between the two ends. Germline V lookup: CDR1 LNHDA, CDR2 SQIVND (reference sequence). Written as DNA, the CDR3 is TGTGCCAGTAGTATATTGACAGGCCAGGGTTCACCCCTCCACTTT. Protein: CASSILTGQGSPLHF.

The chain couples TRBV14 to TRBJ2-7, with TRBD1 matching 8 bases. After removal of 1 base from V and 5 bases from J, the junction contained 31 bases not matched to a gene. CDR1 and CDR2 (germline): SGHDN, FVKESK. CDR3 length equals 23 residues. The CDR3 DNA is TGTGCCAGCAGCCAAGCCCGAGGGCCAGGCAGGGGGCGTTGGGGTTCGGCGCTGGACGAGCAGTACTTC. Its protein product is CASSQARGPGRGRWGSALDEQYF.

The V gene is TRBV7-9, the J gene TRBJ2-6, with a tentative D call TRBD2 (6 bases). CDR1 SEHNR and CDR2 FQNEAQ come from the germline V gene (reference sequence). The CDR3 length is 18 residues. The V gene lost 4 bases and the J gene lost 0 bases, with 16 bases spanning the gap. In DNA form, the CDR3 reads TGTGCCAGCAGCTCGCTACTAGCTGGGGGCTCTGGGGCCAACGTCCTGACTTTC. Protein product: CASSSLLAGGSGANVLTF.

The chain links TRBV7-2 to TRBJ1-2; D call uncertain. Germline CDR1 and CDR2: SGHTA and FQGNSA. V was shortened by 2 bases and J by 8 bases, with 12 bases between the two germline ends. The CDR3 loop spans 13 amino acids. This chain's CDR3 is CASSLSQLIGYTF. DNA for the CDR3: TGTGCCAGCAGCTTAAGCCAGCTTATCGGCTACACCTTC.

This clone has a single count. This chain connects TRBV7-9 to TRBJ2-1, with D possibly TRBD1 on 5 matching bases. Trimming pared 5 bases from V and 6 bases from J, leaving 17 bases between. Germline assignment: CDR1 SEHNR and CDR2 FQNEAQ (reference sequence). The length of the CDR3 is 15 residues. CDR3 protein: CASSPGQSGFNEQFF. The CDR3 DNA follows: TGTGCCAGCAGCCCCGGGCAGTCAGGGTTCAATGAGCAGTTCTTC.

The J gene is TRBJ2-1, the V gene TRBV19; D remains ambiguous. The CDR3 covers 13 residues. Germline V lookup: CDR1 LNHDA, CDR2 SQIVND (reference sequence). V was clipped by 7 bases and J by 5 bases, with 12 bases between them. The DNA for the CDR3 is TGTGCCAGTACGAGCAGATATCACAATGAGCAGTTCTTC. Amino acid sequence: CASTSRYHNEQFF.

The rearrangement uses TRBV11-2 and TRBJ1-3; D unclear. Germline V gene data show CDR1 as SGHAT and CDR2 as FQNNGV. The CDR3 loop spans 16 amino acids. V dropped 4 bases and J dropped 4 bases, with 17 bases sitting between them. CDR3 bases: TGTGCCAGCAGCTCCTGGACTTTCACGAGCGGAAACACCATATATTTT. Its translation: CASSSWTFTSGNTIYF.

The chain combines TRBV30 with TRBJ1-6; D remains unclear. Germline V gene data show CDR1 as GTSNPN and CDR2 as SVGIG (reference sequence). The CDR3 totals 12 residues. Trimming left V 5 bases short and J 9 bases short, with 11 bases between. The CDR3 loop is CAWEEGLSPLHF. CDR3 in DNA: TGTGCCTGGGAGGAAGGCCTTTCACCCCTCCACTTT.

The CDR3 loop is CASSQRQGWYGYTF. In nucleotides, the CDR3 is TGCGCCAGCAGCCAACGACAGGGTTGGTATGGCTACACCTTC. The gene calls are TRBV4-1 and TRBJ1-2; 7 nucleotides agree with TRBD1. CDR3 length: 14 residues. Germline CDR1 and CDR2: MGHRA and YSYEKL. The junction had 5 bases not matched to a gene; V was cut back by 2 bases and J by 5 bases.